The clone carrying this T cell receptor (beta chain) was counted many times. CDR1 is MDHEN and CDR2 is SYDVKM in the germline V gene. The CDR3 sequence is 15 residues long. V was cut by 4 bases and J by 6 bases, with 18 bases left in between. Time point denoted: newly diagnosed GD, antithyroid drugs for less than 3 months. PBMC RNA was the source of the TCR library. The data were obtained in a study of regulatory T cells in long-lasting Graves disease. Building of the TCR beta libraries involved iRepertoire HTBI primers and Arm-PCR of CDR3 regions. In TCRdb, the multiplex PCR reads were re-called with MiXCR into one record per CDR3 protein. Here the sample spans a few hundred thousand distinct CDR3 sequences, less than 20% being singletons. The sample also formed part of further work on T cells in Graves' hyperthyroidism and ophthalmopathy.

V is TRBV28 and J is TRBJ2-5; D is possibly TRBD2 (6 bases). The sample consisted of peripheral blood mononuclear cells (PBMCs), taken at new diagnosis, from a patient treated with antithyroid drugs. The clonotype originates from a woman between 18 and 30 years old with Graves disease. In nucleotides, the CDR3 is TGTGCCAGCAGTTCAAATAGCGGCGAGGGAAAGACCCAGTACTTC. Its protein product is CASSSNSGEGKTQYF. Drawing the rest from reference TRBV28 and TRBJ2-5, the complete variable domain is DVKVTQSSRYLVKRTGEKVFLECVQDMDHENMFWYRQDPGLGLRLIYFSYDVKMKEKGDIPEGYSVSREKKERFSLILESASTNQTSMYLCASSSNSGEGKTQYFGPGTRLLVL.